Listed below are T cell receptor beta chains from one sample, sequenced in a study of T cells after yellow fever vaccination. TCRdb called the 5' RACE reads again in MiXCR, with one record for every CDR3 protein. The data hold some 30,000 distinct CDR3 sequences, with approximately 4.4% observed a single time. The specimen comprised CD8+ T cells sorted from PBMCs, sampled 5 days after the yellow fever booster vaccination. Receptors originate from a man aged 30-40 years who received the YFV17D yellow fever vaccine. CDR3s include the opening cysteine and the closing phenylalanine or tryptophan. Each record gives: D gene, J gene, V gene, clone size, CDR3 protein, CDR3 DNA. A D gene is named only where the DNA matches it firmly. Part of the rows lack a size; the others show once, few, many or a class for expanded clones.

-	TRBJ2-3	TRBV6-5	many	CASSYTPSTDTQYF	TGTGCCAGCAGTTACACCCCAAGCACAGATACGCAGTATTTT
TRBD1	TRBJ2-3	TRBV10-2	many	CASSGPGGQSTDTQYF	TGCGCCAGCAGTGGACCTGGGGGACAGAGCACAGATACGCAGTATTTT
TRBD1	TRBJ2-1	TRBV18	-	CASSRGDRAYNEQFF	TGTGCCAGCTCACGAGGGGACAGAGCCTACAATGAGCAGTTCTTC
-	TRBJ1-4	TRBV9	many	CASSSEGANEKLFF	TGTGCCAGCAGCTCCGAAGGGGCTAATGAAAAACTGTTTTTT
-	TRBJ2-5	TRBV7-2	many	CASSLEETGLWEETQYF	TGTGCCAGCAGCCTCGAGGAGACAGGCTTGTGGGAAGAGACCCAGTACTTC
-	TRBJ2-7	TRBV28	many	CASSLFGRSYEQYF	TGTGCCAGCAGTTTATTTGGACGTTCCTACGAGCAGTACTTC
-	TRBJ2-5	TRBV20-1	-	CCARDLGGAVQETQYF	TGCTGTGCTAGAGATTTGGGCGGGGCCGTCCAAGAGACCCAGTACTTC
-	TRBJ2-1	TRBV27	few	CASSLRLTGYNEQFF	TGTGCCAGCAGTTTAAGGCTAACCGGATATAATGAGCAGTTCTTC
TRBD1	TRBJ2-5	TRBV12-3/TRBV12-4	many	CASTRGQGIFEETQYF	TGTGCCAGCACCAGGGGACAGGGGATCTTTGAAGAGACCCAGTACTTC
TRBD1	TRBJ2-7	TRBV20-1	few	CSALNSGQRTHEQYF	TGCAGTGCTCTAAATTCGGGACAGCGGACCCACGAGCAGTACTTC
-	TRBJ2-3	TRBV2	many	CASSDERWGINTDTQYF	TGTGCCAGCAGCGACGAACGGTGGGGGATCAACACAGATACGCAGTATTTT
TRBD1	TRBJ1-4	TRBV15	many	CATSREFAGTGWVATNEKLFF	TGTGCCACCAGCAGAGAATTTGCTGGGACAGGTTGGGTAGCAACTAATGAAAAACTGTTTTTT
TRBD2	TRBJ2-7	TRBV6-2/TRBV6-3	many	CASNQGLAGVVTYEQYF	TGTGCCAGCAACCAAGGACTAGCGGGAGTAGTGACCTACGAGCAGTACTTC
-	TRBJ2-3	TRBV6-5	many	CASSYGPYTDTQYF	TGTGCCAGCAGTTATGGACCATACACAGATACGCAGTATTTT
-	TRBJ2-7	TRBV6-5	many	CASRTRDQRTYEQYF	TGTGCCAGCAGAACCCGGGACCAACGGACCTACGAGCAGTACTTC
-	TRBJ1-1	TRBV12-3/TRBV12-4	many	CASIVTGNTEAFF	TGTGCCAGCATCGTTACGGGGAACACTGAAGCTTTCTTT
TRBD2	TRBJ2-1	TRBV6-1	many	CASSGIAGGPGEQFF	TGTGCCAGCAGTGGGATAGCGGGAGGGCCAGGTGAGCAGTTCTTC
-	TRBJ2-1	TRBV21-1	many	CASRPSEGNNEQFF	TGTGCCAGCAGACCCTCTGAGGGAAACAATGAGCAGTTCTTC
TRBD2	TRBJ2-3	TRBV4-3	many	CASSQDETSGSTDTQYF	TGCGCCAGCAGCCAAGACGAGACTAGCGGAAGCACAGATACGCAGTATTTT
-	TRBJ2-3	TRBV5-1	-	CASSLYGGATDTQYF	TGCGCCAGCAGCTTGTATGGGGGAGCCACAGATACGCAGTATTTT
-	TRBJ1-5	TRBV28	-	CASSLGGLGQPQHF	TGTGCCAGCAGTTTAGGGGGGTTAGGTCAGCCCCAGCATTTT
-	TRBJ2-1	TRBV27	many	CASRTLARVNEQFF	TGTGCCAGCAGGACACTAGCTAGGGTAAATGAGCAGTTCTTC
TRBD2	TRBJ2-7	TRBV20-1	many	CSARVTSGRMHEQYF	TGCAGTGCTAGAGTGACTAGCGGGAGGATGCACGAGCAGTACTTC
TRBD2	TRBJ2-1	TRBV20-1	many	CSAQTSRDNEQFF	TGCAGTGCTCAGACTAGCAGAGACAATGAGCAGTTCTTC